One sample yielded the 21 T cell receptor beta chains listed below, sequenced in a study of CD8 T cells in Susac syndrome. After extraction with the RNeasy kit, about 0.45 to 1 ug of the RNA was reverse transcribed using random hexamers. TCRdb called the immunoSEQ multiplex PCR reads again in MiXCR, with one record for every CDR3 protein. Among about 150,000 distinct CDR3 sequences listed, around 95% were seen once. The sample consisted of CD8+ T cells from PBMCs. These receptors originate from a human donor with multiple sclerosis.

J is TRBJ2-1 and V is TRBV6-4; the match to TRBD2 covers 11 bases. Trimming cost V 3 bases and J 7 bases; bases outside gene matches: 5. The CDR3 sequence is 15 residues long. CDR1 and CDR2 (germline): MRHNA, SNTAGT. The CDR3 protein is CASSESSGGVNEQFF. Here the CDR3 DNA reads TGTGCCAGCAGTGAGAGTAGCGGGGGGGTAAATGAGCAGTTCTTC.

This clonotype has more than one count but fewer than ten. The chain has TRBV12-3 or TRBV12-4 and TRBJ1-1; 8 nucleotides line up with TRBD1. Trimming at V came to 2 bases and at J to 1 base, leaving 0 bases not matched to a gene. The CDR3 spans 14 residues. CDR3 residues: CASSLQGANTEAFF. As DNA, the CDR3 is TGTGCCAGCAGTTTACAGGGGGCGAACACTGAAGCTTTCTTT.

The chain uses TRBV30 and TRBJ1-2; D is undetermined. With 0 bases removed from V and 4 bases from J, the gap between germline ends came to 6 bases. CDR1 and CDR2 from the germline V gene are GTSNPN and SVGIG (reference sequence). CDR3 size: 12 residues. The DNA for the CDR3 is TGTGCCTGGAGTGTACGCAGCTATGGCTACACCTTC. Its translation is CAWSVRSYGYTF.

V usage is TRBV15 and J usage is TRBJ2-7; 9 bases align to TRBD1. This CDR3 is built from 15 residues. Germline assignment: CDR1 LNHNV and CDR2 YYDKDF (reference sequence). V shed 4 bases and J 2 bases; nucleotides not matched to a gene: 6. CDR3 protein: CATSTGTGIPYEQYF. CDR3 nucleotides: TGTGCCACCAGCACCGGGACAGGGATTCCCTACGAGCAGTACTTC. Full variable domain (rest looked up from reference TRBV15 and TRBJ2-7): DAMVIQNPRYQVTQFGKPVTLSCSQTLNHNVMYWYQQKSSQAPKLLFHYYDKDFNNEADTPDNFQSRRPNTSFCFLDIRSPGLGDTAMYLCATSTGTGIPYEQYFGPGTRLTVT.

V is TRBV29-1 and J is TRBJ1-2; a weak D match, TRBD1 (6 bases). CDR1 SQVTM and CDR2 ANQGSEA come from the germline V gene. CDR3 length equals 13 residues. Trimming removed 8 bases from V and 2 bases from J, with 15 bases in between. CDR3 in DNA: TGCAGCTGCCCCGGGGGCGGCAACTATGGCTACACCTTC. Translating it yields CSCPGGGNYGYTF.

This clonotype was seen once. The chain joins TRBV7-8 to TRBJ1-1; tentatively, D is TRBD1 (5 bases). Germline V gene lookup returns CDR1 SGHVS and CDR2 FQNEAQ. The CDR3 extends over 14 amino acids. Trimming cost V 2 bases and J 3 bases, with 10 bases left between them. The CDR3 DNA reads TGTGCCAGCAGCTTATCTTGGGACCACACTGAAGCTTTCTTT. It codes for CASSLSWDHTEAFF.

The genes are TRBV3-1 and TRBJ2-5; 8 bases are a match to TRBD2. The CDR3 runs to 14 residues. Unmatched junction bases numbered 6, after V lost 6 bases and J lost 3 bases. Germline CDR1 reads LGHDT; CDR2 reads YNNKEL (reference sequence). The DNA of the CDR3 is TGTGCCAGCAGACCGAGCGGGGGAGAAGAGACCCAGTACTTC. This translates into CASRPSGGEETQYF.

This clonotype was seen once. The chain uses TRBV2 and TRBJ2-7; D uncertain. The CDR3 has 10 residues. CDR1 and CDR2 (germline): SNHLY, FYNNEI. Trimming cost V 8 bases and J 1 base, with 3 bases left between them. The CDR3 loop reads CASESYEQYV. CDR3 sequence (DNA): TGTGCCAGCGAGTCCTACGAGCAGTACGTC.

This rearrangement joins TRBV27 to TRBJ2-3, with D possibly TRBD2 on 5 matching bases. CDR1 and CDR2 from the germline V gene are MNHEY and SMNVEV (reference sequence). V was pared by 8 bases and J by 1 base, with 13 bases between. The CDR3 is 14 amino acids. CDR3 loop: CASAGLQRTDTQYF. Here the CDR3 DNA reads TGTGCCAGCGCGGGTTTACAGCGCACAGATACGCAGTATTTT.

This chain's CDR3 is CASTYAGTGELFF. In DNA, the CDR3 is TGTGCCAGCACCTATGCGGGGACCGGGGAGCTGTTTTTT. The rearrangement joins TRBV2 to TRBJ2-2; D may be TRBD2 (6 bases). The CDR3 is 13 amino acids. Germline-derived CDR1 and CDR2 are SNHLY and FYNNEI. V gave up 7 bases and J gave up 5 bases, with 11 bases separating them. The variable domain in full, completed from reference TRBV2 and TRBJ2-2, reads EPEVTQTPSHQVTQMGQEVILRCVPISNHLYFYWYRQILGQKVEFLVSFYNNEISEKSEIFDDQFSVERPDGSNFTLKIRSTKLEDSAMYFCASTYAGTGELFFGEGSRLTVL.

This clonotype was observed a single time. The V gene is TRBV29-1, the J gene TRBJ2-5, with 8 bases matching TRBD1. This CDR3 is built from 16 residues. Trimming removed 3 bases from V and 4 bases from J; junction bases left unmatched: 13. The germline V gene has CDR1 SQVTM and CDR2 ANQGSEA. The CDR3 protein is CSVEIGRGRGRETQYF. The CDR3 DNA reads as TGCAGCGTTGAGATTGGCAGGGGCAGGGGGCGAGAGACCCAGTACTTC.

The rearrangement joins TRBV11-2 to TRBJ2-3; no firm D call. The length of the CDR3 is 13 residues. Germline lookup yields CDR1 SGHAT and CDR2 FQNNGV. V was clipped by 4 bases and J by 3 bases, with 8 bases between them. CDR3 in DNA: TGTGCCAGCAGCTCGATATTTACAGATACGCAGTATTTT. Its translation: CASSSIFTDTQYF.

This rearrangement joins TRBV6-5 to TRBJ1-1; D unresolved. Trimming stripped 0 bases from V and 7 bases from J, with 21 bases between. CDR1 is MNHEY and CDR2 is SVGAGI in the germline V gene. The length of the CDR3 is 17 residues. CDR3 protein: CASSYSRSQKLYIEAFF. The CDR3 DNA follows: TGTGCCAGCAGTTACTCGAGGTCGCAGAAACTGTACATTGAAGCTTTCTTT.

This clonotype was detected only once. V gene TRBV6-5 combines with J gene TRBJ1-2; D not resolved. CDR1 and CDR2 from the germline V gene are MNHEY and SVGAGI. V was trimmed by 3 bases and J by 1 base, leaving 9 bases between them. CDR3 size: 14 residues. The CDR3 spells CASSYSVNNYGYTF. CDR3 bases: TGTGCCAGCAGTTATTCAGTAAATAACTATGGCTACACCTTC.

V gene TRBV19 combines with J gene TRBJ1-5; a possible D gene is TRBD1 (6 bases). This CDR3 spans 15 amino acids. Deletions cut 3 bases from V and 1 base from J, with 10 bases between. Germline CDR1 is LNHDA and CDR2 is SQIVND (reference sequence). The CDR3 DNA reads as TGTGCCAGTAGTATCAGGGGTTCCAGCAATCAGCCCCAGCATTTT. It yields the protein CASSIRGSSNQPQHF.

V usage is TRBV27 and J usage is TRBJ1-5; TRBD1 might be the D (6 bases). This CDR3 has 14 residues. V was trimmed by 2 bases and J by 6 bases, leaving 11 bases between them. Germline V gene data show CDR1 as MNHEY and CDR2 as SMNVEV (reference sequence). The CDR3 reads CASSLAGEVQPQHF. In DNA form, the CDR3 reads TGTGCCAGCAGTTTAGCAGGGGAGGTTCAGCCCCAGCATTTT.

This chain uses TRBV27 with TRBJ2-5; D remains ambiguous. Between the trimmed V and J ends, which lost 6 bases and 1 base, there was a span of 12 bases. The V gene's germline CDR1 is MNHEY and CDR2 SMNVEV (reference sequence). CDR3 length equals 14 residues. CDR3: CASSILGFQETQYF. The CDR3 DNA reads TGTGCCAGCAGCATTCTGGGCTTCCAAGAGACCCAGTACTTC.

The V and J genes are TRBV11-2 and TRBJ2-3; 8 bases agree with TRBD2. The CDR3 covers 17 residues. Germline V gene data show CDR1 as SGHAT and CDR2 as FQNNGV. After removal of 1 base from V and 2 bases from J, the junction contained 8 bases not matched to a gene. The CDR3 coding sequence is TGTGCCAGCAGCTTAGGGTCAGCGGGGGCAGACACAGATACGCAGTATTTT. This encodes CASSLGSAGADTDTQYF.

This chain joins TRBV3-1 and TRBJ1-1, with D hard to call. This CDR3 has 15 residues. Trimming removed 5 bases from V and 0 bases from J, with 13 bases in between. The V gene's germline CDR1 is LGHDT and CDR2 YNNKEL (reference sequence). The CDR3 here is CASSSSYAMNTEAFF. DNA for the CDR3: TGTGCCAGCAGCTCATCGTACGCCATGAACACTGAAGCTTTCTTT.

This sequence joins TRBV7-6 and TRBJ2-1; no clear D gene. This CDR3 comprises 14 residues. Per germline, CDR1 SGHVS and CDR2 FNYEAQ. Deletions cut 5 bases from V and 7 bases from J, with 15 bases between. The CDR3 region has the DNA TGTGCCAGCAGCCAAACTGGTAAGGGAAATGAGCAGTTCTTC. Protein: CASSQTGKGNEQFF.

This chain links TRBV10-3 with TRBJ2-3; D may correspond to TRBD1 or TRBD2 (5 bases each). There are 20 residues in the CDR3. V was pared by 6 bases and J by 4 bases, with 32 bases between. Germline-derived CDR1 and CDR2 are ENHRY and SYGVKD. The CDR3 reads CAISRRAGGLREEFADTQYF. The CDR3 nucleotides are TGTGCCATCAGCCGCAGGGCCGGAGGTTTGAGAGAGGAATTTGCAGATACGCAGTATTTT.